This passage covers 32 T cell receptor beta chains from one sample sequenced in a study of CD8 T cells in ankylosing spondylitis. General observations from the study: Blood from ankylosing spondylitis patients appeared to carry a characteristic eight-variant TCR beta motif.

The antigens these receptors bind are not known. TCRdb redid the calling of the 5' RACE reads with MiXCR, one entry per CDR3 protein. The data contain some 800,000 distinct CDR3 sequences, 10% to 15% of them singletons. What was sequenced was blood, either unsorted or a sorted T cell fraction (not recorded which). These receptors all stem from a male donor with ankylosing spondylitis.

The V and J genes are TRBV20-1 and TRBJ2-1, with TRBD1 as a possible D gene (5 bases). Trimming pared 0 bases from V and 9 bases from J, leaving 15 bases between. CDR1 and CDR2 (germline): DFQATT, SNEGSKA (reference sequence). The CDR3 totals 14 residues. Here the CDR3 reads CSARDRVRRGEQFF. Written as DNA, the CDR3 is TGCAGTGCTAGAGATCGGGTCCGAAGGGGTGAGCAGTTCTTC.

The gene calls are TRBV30 and TRBJ1-1; no reliable D call. The CDR3 length is 13 residues. Trimming left V 2 bases short and J 3 bases short, with 10 bases between. Germline values: CDR1 GTSNPN, CDR2 SVGIG (reference sequence). CDR3 sequence reads: CAWSHSEDTEAFF. The CDR3 DNA reads TGTGCCTGGAGTCACTCGGAGGACACTGAAGCTTTCTTT.

This clonotype was seen many times. This rearrangement joins TRBV29-1 to TRBJ2-2, with 9 bases aligning to TRBD1. The CDR3 has 13 amino acids. Germline CDR1 and CDR2: SQVTM and ANQGSEA. The CDR3 here is CIAGTGWTGELFF. The DNA of the CDR3 is TGCATCGCCGGGACAGGGTGGACCGGGGAGCTGTTTTTT.

This clonotype was counted between two and nine times. The CDR3 DNA follows: TGTGCCAGCAGTTTTAGGAGGGCCAAGGGCTACGAGCAGTACTTC. It encodes CASSFRRAKGYEQYF. The gene calls are TRBV27 and TRBJ2-7; possibly TRBD2 for D (6 bases). V shed 3 bases and J shed 3 bases, with 15 bases lying between them. The CDR3 runs to 15 residues. Germline CDR1 MNHEY, CDR2 SMNVEV (reference sequence).

The chain links TRBV20-1 to TRBJ2-7; TRBD2 matches 9 bases. CDR3 length: 15 residues. Germline assignment: CDR1 DFQATT and CDR2 SNEGSKA (reference sequence). The trim removed 5 bases at V and 0 bases at J, leaving 8 bases unmatched. CDR3: CSAGGGGSISYEQYF. CDR3 nucleotides: TGCAGTGCTGGCGGGGGGGGCTCGATCTCCTACGAGCAGTACTTC.

This clonotype was counted many times. This chain connects TRBV4-2 to TRBJ2-1; 7 positions match TRBD2. Germline CDR1 LGHNA, CDR2 YNFKEQ. With V trimmed by 5 bases and J by 3 bases, 4 bases remained unmatched. This CDR3 is built from 14 residues. CDR3 residues: CASSTAGNYNEQFF. CDR3 nucleotide sequence: TGTGCCAGCAGCACAGCGGGAAACTACAATGAGCAGTTCTTC.

This clonotype showed up just a few times. This chain connects TRBV4-3 to TRBJ1-6, with D perhaps TRBD1 (6 bases). Trimming took off 0 bases at V and 8 bases at J, with 14 bases between the two ends. Germline V lookup: CDR1 LGHNA, CDR2 YSLEER. This CDR3 spans 16 amino acids. The CDR3 nucleotides read TGCGCCAGCAGCCAAGATAGGGGGGCTCGTGATTCACCCCTCCACTTT. This codes for CASSQDRGARDSPLHF.

There are many counts of this clonotype. CDR3 sequence (DNA): TGCGCCAGCAGCTTACTAGCGGCGAGCTCCTACAATGAGCAGTTCTTC. As protein: CASSLLAASSYNEQFF. The chain employs TRBV5-1 and TRBJ2-1; the match to TRBD2 covers 8 bases. V lost 2 bases to trimming and J lost 0 bases; unmatched junction nucleotides: 4. The germline CDR1 and CDR2 sequences are SGHRS and YFSETQ. CDR3 length: 16 amino acids. The whole variable domain, remainder taken from reference TRBV5-1 and TRBJ2-1, is KAGVTQTPRYLIKTRGQQVTLSCSPISGHRSVSWYQQTPGQGLQFLFEYFSETQRNKGNFPGRFSGRQFSNSRSEMNVSTLELGDSALYLCASSLLAASSYNEQFFGPGTRLTVL.

The V gene is TRBV10-3, the J gene TRBJ2-3; 7 bases map to TRBD1. Germline V lookup: CDR1 ENHRY, CDR2 SYGVKD. This CDR3 has 13 amino acids. V was pared by 7 bases and J by 5 bases, with 6 bases of the junction left unmatched. The CDR3 bases are TGTGCCATCACTAGGGGGCTAGGAGATACGCAGTATTTT. Protein product: CAITRGLGDTQYF.

This chain joins TRBV20-1 and TRBJ2-7; the match to TRBD1 covers 8 bases. CDR1 and CDR2 from the germline V gene are DFQATT and SNEGSKA (reference sequence). The V and J ends lost 8 bases and 0 bases, in that order; junction bases with no gene match: 12. The CDR3 is 15 amino acids. CDR3 residues: CSSEVVQGGSYEQYF. The CDR3 DNA is TGCAGTTCAGAGGTGGTACAGGGGGGCTCCTACGAGCAGTACTTC.

In its sample, this clonotype was seen many times. The chain has TRBV12-3 or TRBV12-4 and TRBJ1-6; D is ambiguous. This CDR3 has 12 residues. V lost 6 bases and J 7 bases, leaving 7 bases between the germline ends. The CDR3 DNA follows: TGTGCCAGCAGGGAAGGGAATTCACCCCTCCACTTT. This codes for CASREGNSPLHF.

The genes are TRBV20-1 and TRBJ2-1, with 8 positions matching TRBD1. Germline loops: CDR1 DFQATT, CDR2 SNEGSKA (reference sequence). This CDR3 has 15 amino acids. The CDR3 bases are TGCAGGATAGATCCAACAGGGGGATCCTACAATGAGCAGTTCTTC. The encoded protein is CRIDPTGGSYNEQFF.

This clonotype appeared a few times. The rearrangement joins TRBV7-2 to TRBJ2-7; perhaps TRBD2 as D (7 bases). Germline values: CDR1 SGHTA, CDR2 FQGNSA. This CDR3 spans 14 amino acids. Trimming removed 5 bases from V and 2 bases from J, with 13 bases in between. CDR3 DNA: TGTGCCAGCAGCCAAAGGGGGGGACCCTACGAGCAGTACTTC. It yields the protein CASSQRGGPYEQYF.

This chain uses TRBV29-1 with TRBJ2-5, with a tentative D call TRBD2 (6 bases). V was pared by 3 bases and J by 5 bases, with 10 bases between. CDR3 size: 12 residues. Germline CDR1 and CDR2: SQVTM and ANQGSEA. In DNA, the CDR3 is TGCAGCGTTGATAGAGGAGGGGAGACCCAGTACTTC. It yields the protein CSVDRGGETQYF. The full variable domain, its missing parts supplied by reference TRBV29-1 and TRBJ2-5, is SAVISQKPSRDICQRGTSLTIQCQVDSQVTMMFWYRQQPGQSLTLIATANQGSEATYESGFVIDKFPISRPNLTFSTLTVSNMSPEDSSIYLCSVDRGGETQYFGPGTRLLVL.

The genes are TRBV20-1 and TRBJ2-2, with 12 bases lining up with TRBD2. The CDR3 contains 16 residues. The V segment lost 4 bases and the J segment 5 bases; nucleotides outside the gene matches: 8. Germline values: CDR1 DFQATT, CDR2 SNEGSKA (reference sequence). The CDR3 here is CSATLVTSGRTGELFF. The CDR3 DNA reads TGCAGTGCTACCCTAGTAACTAGCGGGAGGACCGGGGAGCTGTTTTTT.

This clonotype has just a few counts. The chain links TRBV4-1 to TRBJ2-1, with 9 bases that match TRBD2. This CDR3 is built from 16 residues. Per the germline V gene, CDR1 is MGHRA and CDR2 is YSYEKL. V shed 2 bases and J 9 bases; nucleotides not matched to a gene: 11. The CDR3 DNA reads TGCGCCAGCAGCCAACCGAGCGGGAGCGGGAGGAGTGAGCAGTTCTTC. Translation: CASSQPSGSGRSEQFF.

The chain carries TRBV18 and TRBJ1-5; 8 bases are a match to TRBD1. J was trimmed by 4 bases and V by 3 bases; bases with no gene match: 8. CDR1 KGHSH and CDR2 LQKENI come from the germline V gene. The CDR3 spans 16 residues. CDR3 loop: CASSPLRGRQNQPQHF. The CDR3 DNA is TGTGCCAGCTCACCGCTCAGGGGGCGGCAGAATCAGCCCCAGCATTTT.

The chain recombines TRBV5-5 with TRBJ2-3; D uncertain. V gave up 2 bases and J gave up 2 bases, with 12 bases separating them. CDR1 and CDR2 (germline): SGHKS, YYEKEE (reference sequence). The CDR3 runs to 15 residues. The CDR3 protein is CASSFWRRPTDTQYF. CDR3 nucleotides: TGTGCCAGCAGCTTCTGGCGGCGACCCACAGATACGCAGTATTTT.

This clonotype was observed a handful of times. The rearrangement links TRBV20-1 to TRBJ2-5, with 7 bases fitting TRBD2. The germline V gene encodes CDR1 DFQATT and CDR2 SNEGSKA (reference sequence). CDR3 size: 15 residues. With V trimmed by 1 base and J by 3 bases, 8 bases remained unmatched. In nucleotides, the CDR3 is TGCAGTGCTAGAGCCCTTCGGCTAGCGGAAGAGACCCAGTACTTC. Protein: CSARALRLAEETQYF.

V and J are TRBV12-3 or TRBV12-4 and TRBJ1-2; D might be TRBD1 (5 bases). The V end lost 2 bases, the J end lost 5 bases, and 12 bases lay between the germline ends. The CDR3 covers 14 residues. In DNA form, the CDR3 reads TGTGCCAGCAGTTTAATGACAGACCCTTATGGCTACACCTTC. Translation gives CASSLMTDPYGYTF.

This clonotype was picked up a small number of times. The chain links TRBV4-2 to TRBJ2-1; 7 bases match TRBD1. Germline values: CDR1 LGHNA, CDR2 YNFKEQ. The CDR3 totals 13 residues. J gave up 5 bases and V 4 bases, and 2 bases lay outside the gene matches. CDR3 bases: TGTGCCAGCAGCCGAGGGACAGACAATGAGCAGTTCTTC. Protein product: CASSRGTDNEQFF.

This clonotype has just a few counts. The rearrangement joins TRBV6-1 to TRBJ2-7; 9 bases align to TRBD1. CDR3 size: 14 residues. Unmatched junction bases numbered 3, after V lost 6 bases and J lost 0 bases. The germline CDR1 and CDR2 sequences are MNHNS and SASEGT. CDR3 nucleotides: TGTGCCAGCAGCAACAGGGGGCTCTCCTACGAGCAGTACTTC. It encodes CASSNRGLSYEQYF.

Comments on this clonotype: One junction end does not reproduce the germline sequence, and a read error may be involved. The rearrangement joins TRBV24-1 to TRBJ2-3; 10 bases are shared with TRBD2. CDR1 KGHDR and CDR2 SFDVKD come from the germline V gene. There are 16 residues in the CDR3. CDR3 region: CATSAASGRGTDTQCF. CDR3 sequence (DNA): TGTGCCACCAGTGCGGCTAGCGGGAGAGGGACAGATACGCAGTGTTTT.

Ten or more counts support this clonotype. The chain couples TRBV9 to TRBJ1-1; D not resolved. The germline gives CDR1 SGDLS, CDR2 YYNGEE. CDR3 size: 14 residues. V gave up 0 bases and J gave up 5 bases, with 11 bases separating them. CDR3 DNA sequence: TGTGCCAGCAGCGTAGCTTTAAGCGGGACTGAAGCTTTCTTT. This codes for CASSVALSGTEAFF.

The V and J genes are TRBV4-2 and TRBJ2-3; 10 bases are a match to TRBD2. V shed 4 bases and J 6 bases; nucleotides not matched to a gene: 10. This CDR3 is built from 16 residues. CDR1 LGHNA and CDR2 YNFKEQ come from the germline V gene. Here the CDR3 reads CASSLGAGGRYDTQYF. CDR3 nucleotide sequence: TGTGCCAGCAGCCTCGGAGCGGGGGGGCGGTATGATACGCAGTATTTT.

This clonotype showed up many times. The chain employs TRBV7-9 and TRBJ2-7, with TRBD1 identical over 11 bases. Losses at the gene ends were 3 bases for V and 6 bases for J; bases not matched to a gene: 4. Germline V gives CDR1 SEHNR, CDR2 FQNEAQ (reference sequence). The CDR3 length is 14 residues. The CDR3 nucleotides read TGTGCCAGCAGCTTGGGACAGGGGGTGAGCGAGCAGTACTTC. It specifies CASSLGQGVSEQYF.

This clonotype has only a few counts. The J gene is TRBJ1-5, the V gene TRBV20-1; 9 bases map to TRBD1. V was clipped by 5 bases and J by 7 bases; unmatched bases: 9. CDR1 and CDR2 (germline): DFQATT, SNEGSKA (reference sequence). The CDR3 runs to 14 residues. The CDR3 loop is CSALQGAPGQPQHF. CDR3 bases: TGCAGTGCTTTACAGGGGGCCCCGGGACAGCCCCAGCATTTT.

The rearrangement joins TRBV5-1 to TRBJ2-3, with 9 bases that match TRBD2. This CDR3 contains 15 residues. V lost 4 bases, J lost 1 base, and 4 bases stayed unmatched. Germline values: CDR1 SGHRS, CDR2 YFSETQ. The CDR3 nucleotides read TGCGCCAGCAGCGCTAGCGGGGACCGCACAGATACGCAGTATTTT. Its protein product is CASSASGDRTDTQYF.

The rearrangement joins TRBV7-2 to TRBJ2-5, with unresolved D. The V end was cut by 2 bases, the J end by 6 bases, with 13 bases between. This CDR3 has 14 residues. The germline CDR1 and CDR2 sequences are SGHTA and FQGNSA. The CDR3 region is CASSLLSAMKTQYF. CDR3 in DNA: TGTGCCAGCAGCTTACTCAGTGCAATGAAGACCCAGTACTTC.

This clonotype was counted only a few times. Here the CDR3 reads CAWNGGSHTGELFF. The CDR3 bases are TGTGCCTGGAACGGAGGTAGTCACACCGGGGAGCTGTTTTTT. The chain recombines TRBV30 with TRBJ2-2; a weak D match, TRBD2 (5 bases). V lost 4 bases, J lost 3 bases, and 12 bases lay in between. Per germline, CDR1 GTSNPN and CDR2 SVGIG (reference sequence). The CDR3 loop spans 14 amino acids.

CDR3 sequence: CASSPGWGNTEAFF. CDR3 bases: TGCGCCAGCAGCCCTGGATGGGGGAACACTGAAGCTTTCTTT. V gene TRBV5-1 combines with J gene TRBJ1-1; D is ambiguous. The germline V and J ends were trimmed by 4 bases and 1 base, with 11 bases remaining between them. Germline lookup yields CDR1 SGHRS and CDR2 YFSETQ. This CDR3 has 14 amino acids.

This clonotype was observed a handful of times. This chain connects TRBV20-1 to TRBJ2-5, with 10 nucleotides matching TRBD2. The germline V gene has CDR1 DFQATT and CDR2 SNEGSKA (reference sequence). This CDR3 spans 13 amino acids. Trimming took 5 bases from V and 3 from J; bases not matched to a gene: 3. The CDR3 is CSARTSGKETQYF. As DNA, the CDR3 is TGCAGTGCTCGGACTAGCGGAAAAGAGACCCAGTACTTC.